Reported below is one TCR beta chain. The antigen remains unidentified. The ends lost 8 bases at V and 4 bases at J; junction bases unmatched: 15. CDR1 and CDR2 from the germline V gene are MDHEN and SYDVKM. The CDR3 consists of 17 residues. This entry comes from a study of CD4 T cells in relation to SARS-CoV-2 and coronaviruses. The repertoire was sequenced with immunoSEQ multiplex PCR; TCRdb's copy has only in-frame clones and lacks some. The table has tens of thousands of clones, approximately 84% seen once. The material sequenced was naive CD4+ T cells from PBMCs, cultured in vitro. This sample's subset: naive CD4+ T cells isolated by negative enrichment. The TCR originated in an adult with COVID-19. This chain connects TRBV28 to TRBJ2-3, with 10 bases aligning to TRBD2. The CDR3 loop is CASSTGSSGRAADTQYF. The CDR3, as DNA: TGTGCCAGCTCCACCGGCTCGAGCGGGAGGGCCGCAGATACGCAGTATTTT.